Shown below are 14 T cell receptor beta chains from a single sample sequenced in a study of shared clonotypes between healthy human individuals. The method was immunoSEQ multiplex PCR; TCRdb's version includes in-frame clones alone and lacks a portion of them. The sample has some 2,000,000 clones; 85% to 95% are singletons. The sequenced sample was naive CD4+ T cells sorted from blood. Subset in this sample: CD45RA+ positively selected. All receptors come from a man in his late teens or twenties in good health.

The chain carries TRBV4-2 and TRBJ2-5; D is possibly TRBD2 (7 bases). CDR1 LGHNA and CDR2 YNFKEQ come from the germline V gene. The CDR3 runs to 16 residues. The V end was cut by 4 bases, the J end by 1 base, with 16 bases between. As DNA, the CDR3 is TGTGCCAGCAGCCGGGGGCTGTCGGGGGGCCAAGAGACCCAGTACTTC. Protein sequence: CASSRGLSGGQETQYF.

On this clone itself: The same CDR3 arises from other DNA sequences in this sample as well. The chain employs TRBV18 and TRBJ1-1; 9 bases fit TRBD1. With V trimmed by 3 bases and J by 0 bases, 2 bases remained unmatched. Per the germline V gene, CDR1 is KGHSH and CDR2 is LQKENI. This CDR3 contains 15 residues. The CDR3 bases are TGTGCCAGCTCACCCGGGACAGGGATGAACACTGAAGCTTTCTTT. Translating gives CASSPGTGMNTEAFF.

The V gene is TRBV5-1, the J gene TRBJ2-7, with 7 bases lining up with TRBD1. Germline V CDR1 and CDR2: SGHRS, YFSETQ. This CDR3 spans 15 amino acids. V trimming: 0 bases; J trimming: 3 bases; junction bases outside the gene matches: 6. For the CDR3, the DNA is TGCGCCAGCAGCTTGGAAGGGGGCTATAGCTACGAGCAGTACTTC. As protein: CASSLEGGYSYEQYF.

The chain is built from TRBV11-2 and TRBJ2-3, with D possibly being TRBD1 (8 bases). The CDR3 spans 15 residues. The V end was cut by 6 bases, the J end by 6 bases, with 19 bases between. In germline, CDR1 is SGHAT, CDR2 FQNNGV. CDR3 sequence (DNA): TGTGCCAGCAGTCCGACAGGGGAGGGTTTGGATACGCAGTATTTT. Encoded protein: CASSPTGEGLDTQYF.

The rearrangement links TRBV19 to TRBJ1-6, with a tentative D call TRBD1 (5 bases). The germline gives CDR1 LNHDA, CDR2 SQIVND (reference sequence). The CDR3 consists of 13 residues. With 4 bases removed from V and 9 bases from J, the gap between germline ends came to 10 bases. The CDR3 bases are TGTGCCAGTAGTACAGGGAGGGCTTCACCCCTCCACTTT. Translation gives CASSTGRASPLHF. The entire variable domain, with the rest obtained from reference TRBV19 and TRBJ1-6, is as follows: DGGITQSPKYLFRKEGQNVTLSCEQNLNHDAMYWYRQDPGQGLRLIYYSQIVNDFQKGDIAEGYSVSREKKESFPLTVTSAQKNPTAFYLCASSTGRASPLHFGNGTRLTVT.

This clone was observed a handful of times. This CDR3 is also generated by other DNA sequences in the sample. The chain links TRBV9 to TRBJ1-2, with unresolved D. Trimming removed 0 bases from V and 7 bases from J, with 10 bases in between. Germline V CDR1 and CDR2: SGDLS, YYNGEE. The CDR3 is made up of 13 amino acids. The CDR3 sequence is CASSVDGVGGYTF. The CDR3 bases are TGTGCCAGCAGCGTAGACGGGGTCGGTGGCTACACCTTC.

The chain has TRBV9 and TRBJ2-3; D unresolved. CDR3 length: 16 residues. Germline values: CDR1 SGDLS, CDR2 YYNGEE. V dropped 0 bases and J dropped 3 bases, with 14 bases sitting between them. The CDR3: CASSVAGNPPTDTQYF. CDR3 nucleotides: TGTGCCAGCAGCGTAGCGGGCAACCCTCCGACAGATACGCAGTATTTT.

The rearrangement uses TRBV4-1 and TRBJ2-4, with 13 bases lining up with TRBD2. This CDR3 is 17 amino acids long. The V gene's germline CDR1 is MGHRA and CDR2 YSYEKL. V trimming: 0 bases; J trimming: 8 bases; junction bases outside the gene matches: 7. The CDR3 loop is CASSQDSGTSGTHIQYF. DNA for the CDR3: TGCGCCAGCAGCCAAGATTCGGGGACTAGCGGGACACACATTCAGTACTTC.

The chain links TRBV7-2 to TRBJ2-3; 8 bases agree with TRBD2. J gave up 0 bases and V 0 bases, and 5 bases lay outside the gene matches. Germline assignment: CDR1 SGHTA and CDR2 FQGNSA. The CDR3 loop spans 17 amino acids. The CDR3 protein is CASSLASLAGSTDTQYF. In nucleotides, the CDR3 is TGTGCCAGCAGCTTAGCGAGTCTAGCGGGTAGCACAGATACGCAGTATTTT.

This chain connects TRBV6-6 to TRBJ1-5, with D maybe TRBD1 (6 bases). Germline V gene lookup returns CDR1 MNHNY and CDR2 SVGAGI (reference sequence). Trimming took 7 bases from V and 0 from J, leaving 10 bases between them. This CDR3 spans 14 amino acids. CDR3: CASTYRDSNQPQHF. CDR3 nucleotide sequence: TGTGCCAGCACGTACAGGGATAGCAATCAGCCCCAGCATTTT.

This chain connects TRBV5-1 to TRBJ2-1; D may correspond to TRBD1 or TRBD2 (6 bases each). This CDR3 is built from 16 residues. The V gene's germline CDR1 is SGHRS and CDR2 YFSETQ. V gave up 0 bases and J gave up 7 bases, with 17 bases separating them. In DNA, the CDR3 is TGCGCCAGCAGCTTGGAAAGGGGGGTCGGCACGAATGAGCAGTTCTTC. Translation: CASSLERGVGTNEQFF.

As for this clone: Compared with germline, one end of the junction differs, possibly owing to a read error. Other DNA sequences from this sample encode an identical CDR3 as well. V and J are TRBV7-7 and TRBJ2-2; D is undetermined. Germline V CDR1 and CDR2: SSHAT, FNYEAQ (reference sequence). This CDR3 has 12 residues. CDR3 region: CASSLGTGELFF. The CDR3 bases are TGTGCTAGCAGCTTGGGGACCGGGGAGCTGTTTTTT.

This clone was observed a handful of times. V and J are TRBV4-2 and TRBJ1-3, with 9 bases identical to TRBD1. After removal of 3 bases from V and 1 base from J, the junction contained 7 bases not matched to a gene. The CDR3 is made up of 17 amino acids. From germline, CDR1 is LGHNA and CDR2 YNFKEQ. The DNA of the CDR3 is TGTGCCAGCAGCCAGACTACCGACAGGGGGTCTGGAAACACCATATATTTT. It specifies CASSQTTDRGSGNTIYF.

V usage is TRBV30 and J usage is TRBJ2-1, with TRBD2 matching 9 bases. Germline V gene sequence: CDR1 GTSNPN, CDR2 SVGIG (reference sequence). The length of the CDR3 is 15 residues. V gave up 0 bases and J gave up 6 bases; unmatched junction bases: 6. DNA of the CDR3: TGTGCCTGGAGTGTAAGGTTAGCGGGAGCCAATGAGCAGTTCTTC. Its protein is CAWSVRLAGANEQFF.